The 24 T cell receptor beta chains presented below share a single source sample, sequenced in a study of cytomegalovirus exposure and HLA in healthy donors. The PCR had 60 Vbeta and 13 Jbeta primers. TCRdb keeps only in-frame clones here, not all; method: immunoSEQ multiplex PCR. The table includes roughly 150,000 clones, approximately 80% detected once. Sequencing used PBMCs. These receptors were obtained from a man aged 50 or older in good health and CMV-seropositive.

This sequence joins TRBV7-2 and TRBJ2-1, with D possibly matching TRBD1 (6 bases). V lost 5 bases, J lost 4 bases, and 21 bases lay in between. Germline V gives CDR1 SGHTA, CDR2 FQGNSA. The CDR3 has 17 amino acids. The CDR3 region is CASSPDRLRAIYNEQFF. The CDR3 DNA reads as TGTGCCAGCAGCCCCGACAGGCTTAGGGCCATTTACAATGAGCAGTTCTTC.

V is TRBV7-9 and J is TRBJ1-5; D may be TRBD1 (6 bases). CDR3 length equals 15 residues. The germline V gene has CDR1 SEHNR and CDR2 FQNEAQ (reference sequence). V lost 1 base, J lost 5 bases, and 12 bases lay in between. The CDR3 DNA is TGTGCCAGCAGCTTAGGGACAGCACCCCATCAGCCCCAGCATTTT. Translated: CASSLGTAPHQPQHF.

The chain has TRBV21-1 and TRBJ1-1; the D call in the table, TRBD1, was not verified against the DNA. TRBV21-1 is noted as a pseudogene. The CDR3 is 18 residues long. CDR3 protein: CASSKAIGRGRDGTEAFF. The CDR3 DNA sequence: TGTGCCAGCAGCAAAGCTATTGGCAGGGGCAGGGATGGCACTGAAGCTTTCTTT.

The chain combines TRBV19 with TRBJ2-2, with TRBD1 matching 10 bases. This CDR3 contains 15 residues. J was trimmed by 4 bases and V by 6 bases; bases with no gene match: 5. Looked up from germline, CDR1 is LNHDA and CDR2 is SQIVND (reference sequence). CDR3 in amino acids: CASRRDRGATGELFF. For the CDR3, the DNA is TGTGCCAGTAGACGGGACAGGGGAGCCACCGGGGAGCTGTTTTTT.

J is TRBJ2-7 and V is TRBV5-1; 10 bases match TRBD2. The CDR3 runs to 16 residues. J lost 3 bases, V lost 0 bases, and 6 bases had no gene match. CDR1 and CDR2 (germline): SGHRS, YFSETQ. CDR3 DNA: TGCGCCAGCAGCTTGGGGTCTAGCGGGGGCCTCTACGAGCAGTACTTC. It encodes CASSLGSSGGLYEQYF.

This clone is a singleton in its sample. The CDR3 DNA sequence: TGCGCCAGCAGCCTGGACAGGACCAATCAGCCCCAGCATTTT. The encoded protein is CASSLDRTNQPQHF. This rearrangement joins TRBV5-1 to TRBJ1-5; 7 nucleotides line up with TRBD1. CDR1 is SGHRS, CDR2 YFSETQ, per germline. Losses at the gene ends were 4 bases for V and 3 bases for J; bases not matched to a gene: 4. This CDR3 spans 14 amino acids.

This chain links TRBV30 with TRBJ2-1, with no clear D. Trimming shortened V by 5 bases and J by 12 bases, and 14 bases separated the two germline ends. CDR1 and CDR2 (germline): GTSNPN, SVGIG (reference sequence). The CDR3 contains 11 residues. CDR3 bases: TGTGCCTGGTCCCCGTCCGGTCGGCAGTTCTTC. Translation: CAWSPSGRQFF. Using reference TRBV30 and TRBJ2-1 for the parts outside the CDR3, the full variable domain is SQTIHQWPATLVQPVGSPLSLECTVEGTSNPNLYWYRQAAGRGLQLLFYSVGIGQISSEVPQNLSASRPQDRQFILSSKKLLLSDSGFYLCAWSPSGRQFFGPGTRLTVL.

This chain connects TRBV7-2 to TRBJ2-3, with D perhaps TRBD1 (6 bases). Germline V lookup: CDR1 SGHTA, CDR2 FQGNSA. Trimming left V 3 bases short and J 4 bases short, with 14 bases between. The CDR3 consists of 15 residues. The CDR3 spells CASSFGHPGADTQYF. The CDR3 DNA is TGTGCCAGCAGCTTCGGGCATCCAGGGGCAGATACGCAGTATTTT.

The J gene is TRBJ2-1, the V gene TRBV7-3, with 7 nucleotides matching TRBD2. The germline V gene encodes CDR1 SGHTA and CDR2 FQGTGA. The CDR3 is 15 amino acids. The V and J ends lost 5 bases and 4 bases, in that order; junction bases with no gene match: 8. As DNA, the CDR3 is TGTGCCAGCAGCCCGGCGGGGGAGGGATACAATGAGCAGTTCTTC. Translated: CASSPAGEGYNEQFF. Full variable domain (outside the CDR3, taken from reference TRBV7-3 and TRBJ2-1): GAGVSQTPSNKVTEKGKYVELRCDPISGHTALYWYRQSLGQGPEFLIYFQGTGAADDSGLPNDRFFAVRPEGSVSTLKIQRTERGDSAVYLCASSPAGEGYNEQFFGPGTRLTVL.

V usage is TRBV5-1 and J usage is TRBJ1-1; D gene uncertain. Germline lookup yields CDR1 SGHRS and CDR2 YFSETQ. Trimming stripped 0 bases from V and 1 base from J, with 7 bases between. The CDR3 contains 14 residues. CDR3 sequence reads: CASSLETKNTEAFF. CDR3 nucleotide sequence: TGCGCCAGCAGCTTGGAGACAAAGAACACTGAAGCTTTCTTT.

The gene calls are TRBV28 and TRBJ2-4; D may be TRBD1 (5 bases). Trimming stripped 6 bases from V and 1 base from J, with 13 bases between. CDR3 length: 15 residues. Germline values: CDR1 MDHEN, CDR2 SYDVKM. CDR3 coding DNA: TGTGCCAGCAGGACCAGGGTTCTGGCCAAAAACATTCAGTACTTC. This gives the protein CASRTRVLAKNIQYF.

The rearrangement links TRBV7-7 to TRBJ1-1; TRBD1 aligns across 9 bases. V was pared by 2 bases and J by 9 bases, with 7 bases of the junction left unmatched. The length of the CDR3 is 14 residues. In germline, CDR1 is SSHAT, CDR2 FNYEAQ (reference sequence). The CDR3 region has the DNA TGTGCCAGCAGCTTATCGATAGGGACAGGGAAAGCTTTCTTT. Protein sequence: CASSLSIGTGKAFF.

The genes are TRBV10-2 and TRBJ1-1; D is undetermined. This CDR3 is 13 amino acids long. V was trimmed by 4 bases and J by 1 base, leaving 7 bases between them. The germline V gene has CDR1 WSHSY and CDR2 SAAADI. As DNA, the CDR3 is TGCGCCAGCAGTGGAGGCAGGAACACTGAAGCTTTCTTT. Translated: CASSGGRNTEAFF.

The genes are TRBV6-1 and TRBJ1-1; possibly TRBD1 for D (5 bases). The CDR3 has 16 amino acids. Trimming pared 0 bases from V and 8 bases from J, leaving 19 bases between. The germline gives CDR1 MNHNS, CDR2 SASEGT. DNA for the CDR3: TGTGCCAGCAGTGAAGCGCTTGGGGGGGGAGCTCCCGAAGCTTTCTTT. It encodes CASSEALGGGAPEAFF.

A word on this clone: A read error may produce the germline difference seen at one junction end. The V and J genes are TRBV11-2 and TRBJ1-3; D is possibly TRBD1 (6 bases). The CDR3 loop spans 15 amino acids. Germline CDR1 SGHAT, CDR2 FQNNGV. CDR3 protein: CASRLGQSSGNTIYF. The DNA for the CDR3 is TGTGCCAGCAGATTAGGACAGTCCTCTGGAAACACCATATATTTT.

This sequence joins TRBV29-1 and TRBJ2-3; 9 nucleotides match TRBD2. CDR3 length: 16 residues. Trimming took 2 bases from V and 4 from J; bases not matched to a gene: 10. Germline values: CDR1 SQVTM, CDR2 ANQGSEA. CDR3 loop: CSVEFLRGGGSDTQYF. CDR3 bases: TGCAGCGTTGAATTTCTGCGGGGGGGTGGTTCAGATACGCAGTATTTT.

A few counts support this clone. The chain joins TRBV29-1 to TRBJ2-7, with D possibly TRBD2 on 6 matching bases. The length of the CDR3 is 12 residues. Looked up from germline, CDR1 is SQVTM and CDR2 is ANQGSEA. Trimming took 2 bases from V and 5 from J, leaving 10 bases between them. CDR3 DNA: TGCAGCGTTGAAAATGCGGGGAACGAGCAGTACTTC. Its protein is CSVENAGNEQYF.

As to this clone: One end of the junction fails to match germline, which may point to a read error. The chain carries TRBV7-7 and TRBJ2-5; D is perhaps TRBD2 (7 bases). Germline V gives CDR1 SSHAT, CDR2 FNYEAQ (reference sequence). CDR3 length equals 15 residues. Here the CDR3 reads CASSLEGGHGETQYF. The CDR3 region has the DNA TGTGCTAGCAGCTTAGAGGGGGGGCACGGGGAGACCCAGTACTTC.

V gene TRBV27 combines with J gene TRBJ2-1; the D gene is possibly TRBD2 (6 bases). From germline, CDR1 is MNHEY and CDR2 SMNVEV (reference sequence). The length of the CDR3 is 15 residues. V was pared by 5 bases and J by 2 bases, with 13 bases between. CDR3 protein: CASSLGTGAYNEQFF. CDR3 nucleotide sequence: TGTGCCAGCAGTCTAGGGACTGGGGCCTACAATGAGCAGTTCTTC.

The V and J genes are TRBV23-1 and TRBJ2-4; 7 nucleotides agree with TRBD1. TRBV23-1 is given ORF status, its function remaining uncertain. The CDR3 length is 15 residues. Trimming cost V 2 bases and J 3 bases; bases outside gene matches: 4. The CDR3 loop reads CASSQEGAGKNIQYF. CDR3 bases: TGCGCCAGCAGTCAAGAGGGGGCCGGCAAAAACATTCAGTACTTC.

The chain employs TRBV14 and TRBJ1-1, with 7 bases fitting TRBD1. V lost 0 bases, J lost 8 bases, and 3 bases stayed unmatched. The CDR3 sequence is 13 residues long. CDR1 is SGHDN, CDR2 FVKESK, per germline. The DNA of the CDR3 is TGTGCCAGCAGCCAAGATCGGACAGGCGAAGCTTTCTTT. Its protein is CASSQDRTGEAFF.

This chain uses TRBV5-1 with TRBJ2-5; D may be TRBD1 (6 bases). The CDR3 length is 13 residues. V lost 3 bases and J 5 bases, leaving 11 bases between the germline ends. Looked up from germline, CDR1 is SGHRS and CDR2 is YFSETQ. The CDR3 DNA follows: TGCGCCAGCAGCTCGGACAGCGCCGAGACCCAGTACTTC. This encodes CASSSDSAETQYF.

This rearrangement joins TRBV4-2 to TRBJ1-6, with a tentative D call TRBD1 (6 bases). The CDR3 covers 16 residues. Between the trimmed V and J ends, which lost 0 bases and 7 bases, there was a span of 13 bases. CDR1 is LGHNA and CDR2 is YNFKEQ in the germline V gene. The CDR3: CASSQEGGHGNSPLHF. DNA for the CDR3: TGTGCCAGCAGCCAAGAAGGGGGACACGGGAATTCACCCCTCCACTTT.

The CDR3 region is CASSQGSGTAYEQYF. CDR3 coding DNA: TGTGCCAGCAGCCAAGGGTCCGGGACAGCCTACGAGCAGTACTTC. The chain couples TRBV4-2 to TRBJ2-7, with 7 bases lining up with TRBD1. Germline V gene data show CDR1 as LGHNA and CDR2 as YNFKEQ. This CDR3 has 15 amino acids. With V trimmed by 1 base and J by 2 bases, 5 bases remained unmatched.